This TCR beta chain was obtained from a study of read filtering for tumor transcriptome and immune sequencing. About the study: Among patients, 17 to 20 were male and around 15 female, aged about 45 to 90 (mean approximately 71). Revised staging placed fewer than ten patients in R-ISS I, about 17 in II, 7 in III. Study outcomes and limitations: Single-read clonotypes: around 81% of IR-seq clonotypes (around 3.6% of reads), roughly 70% of RNA-seq clonotypes (nearly 45% of reads). Without single-read clonotypes, shared clonotype proportions correlated more between IR-seq and RNA-seq.

Trimming cost V 3 bases and J 0 bases, with 16 bases left between them. Germline assignment: CDR1 SGHVS and CDR2 FQNEAQ. This CDR3 is built from 17 residues. Molecular barcoded adaptors covering alpha/delta and beta/gamma chains were used on 400 to 450 ng RNA. TCRdb recomputed calls from the reads with MiXCR, one row per CDR3 protein. The repertoire has about 130,000 distinct CDR3 sequences, about an eighth of them found once; the top ten carry 9.5% to 11%. This clonotype was counted between two and nine times. What it recognizes is unknown. This TCR derives from a donor aged 40 or older with multiple myeloma. The chain employs TRBV7-8 and TRBJ2-3, with a possible D match to TRBD2 (6 bases). Sequenced: a population of CD138-negative cells sorted from bone marrow. CDR3 sequence: CASSFLGGGESTDTQYF. DNA of the CDR3: TGTGCCAGCAGCTTCTTGGGCGGCGGGGAGAGCACAGATACGCAGTATTTT.